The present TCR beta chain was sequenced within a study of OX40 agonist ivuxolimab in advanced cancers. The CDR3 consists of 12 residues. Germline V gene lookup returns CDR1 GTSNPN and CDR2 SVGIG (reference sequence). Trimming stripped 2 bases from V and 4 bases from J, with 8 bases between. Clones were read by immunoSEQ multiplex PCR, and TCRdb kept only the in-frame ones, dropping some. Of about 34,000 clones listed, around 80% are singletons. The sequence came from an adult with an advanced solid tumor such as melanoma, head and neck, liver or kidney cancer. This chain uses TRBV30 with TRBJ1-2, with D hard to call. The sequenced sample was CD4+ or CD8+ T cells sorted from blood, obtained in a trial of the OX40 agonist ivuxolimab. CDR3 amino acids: CAWSPPGYGYTF. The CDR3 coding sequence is TGTGCCTGGAGTCCCCCAGGCTATGGCTACACCTTC.